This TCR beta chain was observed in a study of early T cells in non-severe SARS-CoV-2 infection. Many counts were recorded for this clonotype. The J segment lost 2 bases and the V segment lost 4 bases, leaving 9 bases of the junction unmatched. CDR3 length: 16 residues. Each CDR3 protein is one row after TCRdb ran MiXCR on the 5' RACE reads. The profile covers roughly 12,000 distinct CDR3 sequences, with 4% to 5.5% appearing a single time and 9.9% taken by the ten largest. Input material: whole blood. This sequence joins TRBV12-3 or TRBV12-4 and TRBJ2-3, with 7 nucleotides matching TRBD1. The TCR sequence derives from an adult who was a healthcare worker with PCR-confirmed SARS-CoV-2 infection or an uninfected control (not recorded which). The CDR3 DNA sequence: TGTGCCAGCAGTTCCCCCGGACAGGACGACACAGATACGCAGTATTTT. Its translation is CASSSPGQDDTDTQYF.